This TCR beta chain was obtained from a study of beta chain features in type 1 diabetes (dated by TCRdb to 2016 to 2019). In terms of the full investigation: Patients and healthy donors did not differ in mean age, gender distribution, total cell number or subset yield. A total of over 95,000,000 sorted cells were examined across all samples, and RNA yield correlated strongly with the number of cells per subset. The study compared the TCRB repertoires of sorted circulating CD4+ T cell subsets in recently diagnosed type 1 diabetes patients with those in matched healthy donors. Regulatory and stem cell-like memory subsets were obtained from only 8 patients and roughly 8 healthy donors, while naive and central memory subsets were obtained from all 30 or so donors. Study-wide conclusions, independent of this receptor: Because the HLA sub-analyses included only small numbers of individuals, any influence of HLA type on TCRB rearrangement was left unresolved. Fewer insertions and more nucleotide deletions at VDJ recombination sites were observed in patients with type 1 diabetes, implying thymic rearrangement abnormalities. In all four CD4+ subsets, TCRB CDR3 length was moderately but significantly shorter in type 1 diabetes patients. Because cDNA rather than genomic DNA was sequenced, highly expressing activated cells could have been over-represented, although no difference in activation and CD3 levels was found between groups. Naive, central memory and regulatory TCRB repertoires appeared to be more alike among patients than among healthy donors. PCR might favor shorter templates, but patient and control samples were amplified and corrected together, so any skew would affect both groups equally.

V and J lose 7 bases and 5 bases, and a span of 17 bases separates them. The CDR1 and CDR2 encoded by the germline V gene are MNHNS and SASEGT. The CDR3 spans 14 residues, from the cysteine through the phenylalanine. The entry retains the CDR3 DNA only, 42 bases that are in frame from base 1. The entire amount of isolated RNA was reverse transcribed using the High Capacity cDNA Reverse Transcription Kit, so the sequenced TCRB transcripts were expressed ones. Deep immunoSEQ sequencing was applied to naive, central memory and regulatory T cell samples, giving an average of about 3.4 million total reads per sample. Sorted cells were lysed in RLT buffer, and RNA was extracted using DNase-treated RNeasy Micro or Mini kits according to cell number. To prevent cross-contamination, every cell subset was processed on its own, while patient and healthy donor samples were processed together. Using the immunoSEQ multiplex PCR, TCRB sequences were amplified from cDNA into 87-bp fragments spanning the CDR3 region. Sequencing of the amplicons was performed on the Illumina HiSeq platform. For the original study's pipeline: PCR bias was corrected computationally using synthetic template baselines, and reads within Hamming distance 2 were collapsed, with unmergeable singletons discarded. Reads were aligned to IMGT to assign V, D and J genes, CDR3 length, and insertions or deletions at six rearrangement sites. Within each subset, clonotype counts were normalized to sorted cell number, after which true diversity and Gini coefficients were computed with the tcR R package. The overlap coefficient, calculated on TCRB nucleotide sequences, was used to quantify repertoire sharing. TCRdb mirrors the immuneACCESS table, restricted to in-frame sequences. Some clones are absent from its copies; in checked studies, under half trace to an unresolved V gene, and the reason for the others is unknown. V and J calls plus clone size are reproduced from that table; the DNA served to infer D and trimming. Recorded for this sample are 23,000 or so clones; around 63% of them occurred a single time. About 3.9% of the sample is held by the ten biggest clonotypes.

A word on this clone: No cognate antigen has been identified for it. Base qualities are missing; no much larger clone stands one base away.

From each donor, a single peripheral blood sample of about 120 mL on average was drawn into heparinised tubes. Using a panel that included CD45RO, CCR7, CD25, CD127, CD95 and CD27, naive, central memory, regulatory and stem cell-like memory CD4+ T cells were sorted on a BD FACSAria II. Purity was above 95% for every sorted population. PBMCs were isolated immediately by Lymphoprep density gradient centrifugation and stained directly without culture. So that batch effects would be minimized, each experiment stained and sorted samples in pairs, pairing one healthy donor with one patient. This receptor was taken from a man younger than 30 with type 1 diabetes. The sample consisted of Tregs from blood. Explained via the paper, the cell subset or site label denotes: regulatory CD4+ T cells. Here the chain combines TRBV6-1 and TRBJ1-1; the D segment could be TRBD1, given 5 matching bases. The CDR3 protein sequence reads: CASTRTLGRTEAFF. The DNA reads as follows: TGTGCCAGCACCCGAACGTTGGGGCGTACTGAAGCTTTCTTT.